Sequencing of this T cell receptor (beta chain) was carried out in a study of beta chain features in type 1 diabetes. Turning to this clone: No antigen is known for it.

cDNA synthesis used the whole RNA isolate, giving expressed TCRB sequences. Assay: immunoSEQ multiplex PCR; the TCRdb copy retains only in-frame clones and omits some. The table lists 240,000 or so clones, approximately 15% of them singletons. Points from the study as a whole: Patients with Type 1 diabetes showed moderately but significantly shorter TCRB CDR3s in all four CD4+ subsets. Among type 1 diabetes patients, VDJ junctions had fewer insertions and more deletions.

V was clipped by 0 bases and J by 5 bases, with 14 bases between them. The CDR3 runs 15 residues. Germline V CDR1 and CDR2: SGHRS, YFSETQ. This TCR was sampled from a man aged 30-40 years with type 1 diabetes. This chain links TRBV5-1 with TRBJ2-5; D perhaps matches TRBD2 (5 bases). The material sequenced was naive CD4+ T cells from blood. CDR3 sequence reads: CASSLVPSLGETQYF. CDR3 DNA: TGCGCCAGCAGCTTGGTGCCTAGCCTGGGGGAGACCCAGTACTTC.